What follows describes a single T cell receptor beta chain. CDR3 length: 14 residues. Deletions cut 0 bases from V and 2 bases from J, with 8 bases between. CDR1 and CDR2 (germline): SGHAT, FQNNGV. The source of the sample is a study of control samples from healthy donors and cancer patients. Data came from immunoSEQ multiplex PCR; TCRdb stores just in-frame clones and leaves some out. This sample yields fewer than 120,000 clones, of which more than 75% are seen a single time; roughly 3.5% belongs to the top ten. Sequenced material: PBMCs. This sequence originates from a woman aged 60-75 years with lung cancer. The V and J genes are TRBV11-2 and TRBJ2-7; D remains unclear. In DNA, the CDR3 is TGTGCCAGCAGCTTAGATATGCCTCCCTACGAGCAGTACTTC. Residues: CASSLDMPPYEQYF. The entire variable domain, with the rest obtained from reference TRBV11-2 and TRBJ2-7, is as follows: EAGVAQSPRYKIIEKRQSVAFWCNPISGHATLYWYQQILGQGPKLLIQFQNNGVVDDSQLPKDRFSAERLKGVDSTLKIQPAKLEDSAVYLCASSLDMPPYEQYFGPGTRLTVT.